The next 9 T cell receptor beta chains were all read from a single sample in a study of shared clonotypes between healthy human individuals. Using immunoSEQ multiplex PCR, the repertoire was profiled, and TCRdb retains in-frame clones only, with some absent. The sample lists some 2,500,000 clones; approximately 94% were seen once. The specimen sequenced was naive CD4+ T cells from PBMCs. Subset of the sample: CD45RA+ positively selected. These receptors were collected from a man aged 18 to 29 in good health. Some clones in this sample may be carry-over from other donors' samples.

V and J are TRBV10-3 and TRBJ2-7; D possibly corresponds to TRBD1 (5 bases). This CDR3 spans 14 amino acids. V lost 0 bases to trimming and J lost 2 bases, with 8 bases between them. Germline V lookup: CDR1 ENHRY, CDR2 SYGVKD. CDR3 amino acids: CAISESRQPYEQYF. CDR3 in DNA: TGTGCCATCAGTGAGTCCCGACAGCCCTACGAGCAGTACTTC.

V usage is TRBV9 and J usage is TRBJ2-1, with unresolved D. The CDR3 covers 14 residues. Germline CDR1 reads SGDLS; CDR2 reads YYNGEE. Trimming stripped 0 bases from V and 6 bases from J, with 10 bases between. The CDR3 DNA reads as TGTGCCAGCAGCGTAGATTTAATGGGCAATGAGCAGTTCTTC. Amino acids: CASSVDLMGNEQFF.

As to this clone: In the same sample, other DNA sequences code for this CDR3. The DNA of the CDR3 is TGTGCCAGCAGCTTAGGGGACAGATACGAGCAGTACTTC. Protein: CASSLGDRYEQYF. The V call is TRBV7-8, the J call TRBJ2-7, with 7 bases matching TRBD1. The CDR3 sequence is 13 residues long. Germline trimming cut 1 base from V and 4 bases from J; bases unmatched to any gene: 1. Germline V gene lookup returns CDR1 SGHVS and CDR2 FQNEAQ. The full variable domain, with the rest looked up from reference TRBV7-8 and TRBJ2-7, is GAGVSQSPRYKVAKRGQDVALRCDPISGHVSLFWYQQALGQGPEFLTYFQNEAQLDKSGLPSDRFFAERPEGSVSTLKIQRTQQEDSAVYLCASSLGDRYEQYFGPGTRLTVT.

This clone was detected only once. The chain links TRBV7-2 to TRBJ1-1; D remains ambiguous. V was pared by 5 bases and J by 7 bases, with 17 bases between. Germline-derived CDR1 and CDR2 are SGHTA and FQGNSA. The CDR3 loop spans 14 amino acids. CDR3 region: CASSNPGRSYEAFF. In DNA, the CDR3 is TGTGCCAGCAGCAATCCGGGTCGATCGTATGAAGCTTTCTTT.

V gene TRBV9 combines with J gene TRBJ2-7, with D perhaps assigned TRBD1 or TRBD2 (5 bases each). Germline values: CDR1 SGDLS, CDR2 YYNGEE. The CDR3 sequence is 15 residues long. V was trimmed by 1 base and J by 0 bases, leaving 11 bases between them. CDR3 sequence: CASSVTGTASYEQYF. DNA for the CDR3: TGTGCCAGCAGCGTAACCGGGACGGCCTCCTACGAGCAGTACTTC.

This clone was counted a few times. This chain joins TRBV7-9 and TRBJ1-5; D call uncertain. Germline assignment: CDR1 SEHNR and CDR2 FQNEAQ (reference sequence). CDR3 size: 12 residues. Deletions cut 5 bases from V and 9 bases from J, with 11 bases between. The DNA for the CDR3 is TGTGCCAGCAGCCCACCCGGAGGGCCCCAGCATTTT. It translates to CASSPPGGPQHF.

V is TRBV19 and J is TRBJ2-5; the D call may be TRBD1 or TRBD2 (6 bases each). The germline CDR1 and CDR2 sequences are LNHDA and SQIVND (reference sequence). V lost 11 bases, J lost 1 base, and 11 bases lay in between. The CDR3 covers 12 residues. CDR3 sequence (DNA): TGTGCCCGGAGGGGGGCCCAAGAGACCCAGTACTTC. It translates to CARRGAQETQYF.

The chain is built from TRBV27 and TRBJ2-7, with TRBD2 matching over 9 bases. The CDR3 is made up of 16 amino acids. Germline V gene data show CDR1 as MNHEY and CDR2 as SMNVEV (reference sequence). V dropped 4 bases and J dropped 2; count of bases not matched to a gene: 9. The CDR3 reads CASSSQTSGLPYEQYF. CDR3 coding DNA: TGTGCCAGCAGTTCACAGACTAGCGGCCTTCCCTACGAGCAGTACTTC.

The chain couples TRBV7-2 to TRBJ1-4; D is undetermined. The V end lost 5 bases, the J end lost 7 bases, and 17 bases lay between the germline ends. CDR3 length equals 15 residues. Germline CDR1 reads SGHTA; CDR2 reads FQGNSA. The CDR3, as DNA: TGTGCCAGCAGCCTCGTGTCCACAATGGGTGAAAAACTGTTTTTT. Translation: CASSLVSTMGEKLFF.